This T cell receptor beta chain emerged from a study of Ad26.COV2.S vaccination and SARS-CoV-2 variants. Study as a whole: Trial arm assignment for the donor was COV1001 Ad26.COV2.S.

V lost 9 bases and J lost 6; bases outside the gene matches: 4. This CDR3 has 12 residues. In germline, CDR1 is KGHDR, CDR2 SFDVKD. Method: immunoSEQ multiplex PCR; TCRdb's copy keeps in-frame clones and lacks some. The table includes 430,000 or so clones, roughly 89% detected once. Sample treatment: approximately 18 received Ad26.COV2.S at low or high dose, single or two shots; 5 received placebo; per-sample allocation not given. Day 63 after the first vaccine or placebo injection was the time point for sampling. This TCR came from a person between 18 and 60 years old who received the Ad26.COV2.S COVID-19 vaccine or a placebo. Sequencing used peripheral blood, obtained in a trial of Ad26.COV2.S vaccine versus placebo. The chain uses TRBV24-1 and TRBJ1-2, with TRBD1 matching over 9 bases. Written as DNA, the CDR3 is TGTGCCACCGAAGGGACAGGGCATGGCTACACCTTC. This encodes CATEGTGHGYTF.